This T cell receptor beta chain was sequenced in a study of T cell clonotyping in hematopoietic cell transplantation. Study findings and constraints: Without cell sorting, CD4 versus CD8 contributions remain unresolved.

Details on this clone: The antigen is undetermined.

The CDR3 consists of 13 residues. From germline, CDR1 is SGHDT and CDR2 YYEEEE. V gave up 3 bases and J gave up 7 bases, with 14 bases separating them. Produced via immunoSEQ multiplex PCR; TCRdb's table is partial and in-frame only. The sample yields about 21,000 clones, about nine tenths seen once. Time point indicated: recipient sample about 28 days before transplant, after cytoreduction. The source was peripheral blood mononuclear cells, collected before stem cell transplant. The sequence was collected from a man aged 18 to 30 with biphenotypic leukemia. Some clones in this sample may be carry-over from other donors' samples. This chain uses TRBV5-6 with TRBJ2-7; maybe TRBD2 (6 bases). The CDR3: CASSSDLAGEQYF. The CDR3 coding sequence is TGTGCCAGCAGCTCCGATTTGGCGGGGGAGCAGTACTTC.